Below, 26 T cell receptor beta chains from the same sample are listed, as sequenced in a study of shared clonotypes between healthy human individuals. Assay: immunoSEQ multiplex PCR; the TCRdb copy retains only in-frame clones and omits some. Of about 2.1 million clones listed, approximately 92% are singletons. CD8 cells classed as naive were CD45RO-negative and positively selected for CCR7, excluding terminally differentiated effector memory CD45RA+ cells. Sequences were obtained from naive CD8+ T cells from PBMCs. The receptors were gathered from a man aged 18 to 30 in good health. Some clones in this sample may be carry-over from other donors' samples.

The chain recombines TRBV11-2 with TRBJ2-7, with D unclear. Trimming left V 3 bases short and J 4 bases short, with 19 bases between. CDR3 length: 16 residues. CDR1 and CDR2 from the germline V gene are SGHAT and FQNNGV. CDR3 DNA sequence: TGTGCCAGCAGCTTCAAGACCGGGCAAAAACTTTACGAGCAGTACTTC. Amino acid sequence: CASSFKTGQKLYEQYF.

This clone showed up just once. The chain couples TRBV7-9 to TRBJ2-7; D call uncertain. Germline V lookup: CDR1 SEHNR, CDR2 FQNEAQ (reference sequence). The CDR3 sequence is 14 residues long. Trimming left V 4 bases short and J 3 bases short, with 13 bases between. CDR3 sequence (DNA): TGTGCCAGCAGCTCCCGGATAAGTTACTACGAGCAGTACTTC. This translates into CASSSRISYYEQYF.

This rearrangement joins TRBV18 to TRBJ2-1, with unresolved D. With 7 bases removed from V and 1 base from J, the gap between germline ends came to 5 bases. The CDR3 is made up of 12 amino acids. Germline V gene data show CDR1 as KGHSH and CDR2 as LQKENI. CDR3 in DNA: TGTGCCAGCTTAGGTTCCTACAATGAGCAGTTCTTC. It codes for CASLGSYNEQFF.

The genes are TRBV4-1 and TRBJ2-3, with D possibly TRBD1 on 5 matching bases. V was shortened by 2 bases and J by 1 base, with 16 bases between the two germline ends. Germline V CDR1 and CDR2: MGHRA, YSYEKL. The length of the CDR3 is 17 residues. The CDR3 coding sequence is TGCGCCAGCAGCCAACGACCTCAGGGATCTGGCACAGATACGCAGTATTTT. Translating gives CASSQRPQGSGTDTQYF.

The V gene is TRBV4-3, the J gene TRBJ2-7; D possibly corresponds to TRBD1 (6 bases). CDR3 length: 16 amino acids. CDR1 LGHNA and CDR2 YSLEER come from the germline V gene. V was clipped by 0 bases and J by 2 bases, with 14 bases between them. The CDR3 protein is CASSQDLEQGAYEQYF. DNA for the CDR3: TGCGCCAGCAGCCAAGATCTCGAACAGGGAGCCTACGAGCAGTACTTC.

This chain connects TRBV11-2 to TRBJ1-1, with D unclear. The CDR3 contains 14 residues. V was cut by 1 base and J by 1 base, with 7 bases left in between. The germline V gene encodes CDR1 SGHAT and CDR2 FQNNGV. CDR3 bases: TGTGCCAGCAGCTTAGTCAGAAAGAACACTGAAGCTTTCTTT. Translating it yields CASSLVRKNTEAFF.

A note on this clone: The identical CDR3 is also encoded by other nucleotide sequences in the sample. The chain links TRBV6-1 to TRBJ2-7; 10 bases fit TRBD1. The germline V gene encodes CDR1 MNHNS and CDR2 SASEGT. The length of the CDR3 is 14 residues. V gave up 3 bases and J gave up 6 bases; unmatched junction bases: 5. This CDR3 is CASSEAGTGAEQYF. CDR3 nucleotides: TGTGCCAGCAGTGAGGCCGGGACAGGGGCCGAGCAGTACTTC.

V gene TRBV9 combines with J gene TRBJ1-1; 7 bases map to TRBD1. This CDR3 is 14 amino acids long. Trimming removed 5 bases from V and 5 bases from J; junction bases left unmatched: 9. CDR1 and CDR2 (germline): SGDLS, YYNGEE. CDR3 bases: TGTGCCAGCAGTGAAGGGGGCGCAGGAACTGAAGCTTTCTTT. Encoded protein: CASSEGGAGTEAFF.

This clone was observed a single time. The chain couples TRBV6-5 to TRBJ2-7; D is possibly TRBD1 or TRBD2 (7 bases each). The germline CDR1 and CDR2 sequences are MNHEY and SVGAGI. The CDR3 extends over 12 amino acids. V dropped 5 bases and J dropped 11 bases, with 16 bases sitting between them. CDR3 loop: CASSPGGEKEYF. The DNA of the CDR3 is TGTGCCAGCAGTCCAGGGGGGGAAAAGGAGTACTTC.

In DNA, the CDR3 is TGTGCCAGCAGATTCCCGGGACATTTTAATGAGCAGTTCTTC. Translation: CASRFPGHFNEQFF. The chain has TRBV28 and TRBJ2-1, with D possibly TRBD1 on 6 matching bases. CDR3 length: 14 amino acids. Trimming cost V 6 bases and J 7 bases, with 16 bases left between them. The germline CDR1 and CDR2 sequences are MDHEN and SYDVKM.

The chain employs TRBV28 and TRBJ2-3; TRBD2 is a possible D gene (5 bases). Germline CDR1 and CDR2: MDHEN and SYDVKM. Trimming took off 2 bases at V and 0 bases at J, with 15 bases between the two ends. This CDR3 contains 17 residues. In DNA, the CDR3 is TGTGCCAGCAGTTTAAGCCAGCTAGCACTTAGCACAGATACGCAGTATTTT. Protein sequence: CASSLSQLALSTDTQYF.

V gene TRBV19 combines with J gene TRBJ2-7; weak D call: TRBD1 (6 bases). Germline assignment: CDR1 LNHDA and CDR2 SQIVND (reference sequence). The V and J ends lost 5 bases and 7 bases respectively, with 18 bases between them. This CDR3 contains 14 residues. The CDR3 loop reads CASSVRDTQQEQYF. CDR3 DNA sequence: TGTGCCAGTAGTGTCCGGGACACCCAACAGGAGCAGTACTTC.

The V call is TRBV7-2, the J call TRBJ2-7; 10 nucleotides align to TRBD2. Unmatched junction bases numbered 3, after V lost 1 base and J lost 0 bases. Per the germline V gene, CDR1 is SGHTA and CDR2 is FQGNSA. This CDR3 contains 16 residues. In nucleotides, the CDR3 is TGTGCCAGCAGCTTAGTAGCGGGAGGATACTCCTACGAGCAGTACTTC. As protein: CASSLVAGGYSYEQYF. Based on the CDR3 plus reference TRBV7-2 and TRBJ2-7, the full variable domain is GAGVSQSPSNKVTEKGKDVELRCDPISGHTALYWYRQSLGQGLEFLIYFQGNSAPDKSGLPSDRFSAERTGGSVSTLTIQRTQQEDSAVYLCASSLVAGGYSYEQYFGPGTRLTVT.

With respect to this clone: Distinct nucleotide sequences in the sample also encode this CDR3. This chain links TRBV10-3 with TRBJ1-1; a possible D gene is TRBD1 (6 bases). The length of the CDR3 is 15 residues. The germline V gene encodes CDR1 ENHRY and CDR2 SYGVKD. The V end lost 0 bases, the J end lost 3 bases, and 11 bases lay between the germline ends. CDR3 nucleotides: TGTGCCATCAGTGAGTCGGGGGGGGCTGACACTGAAGCTTTCTTT. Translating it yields CAISESGGADTEAFF.

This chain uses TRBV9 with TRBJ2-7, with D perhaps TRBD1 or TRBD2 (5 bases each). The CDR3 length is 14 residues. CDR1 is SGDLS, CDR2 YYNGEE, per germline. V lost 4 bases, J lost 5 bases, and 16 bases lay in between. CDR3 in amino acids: CASSTGRGPHEQYF. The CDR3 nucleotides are TGTGCCAGCAGCACCGGACGGGGACCTCACGAGCAGTACTTC.

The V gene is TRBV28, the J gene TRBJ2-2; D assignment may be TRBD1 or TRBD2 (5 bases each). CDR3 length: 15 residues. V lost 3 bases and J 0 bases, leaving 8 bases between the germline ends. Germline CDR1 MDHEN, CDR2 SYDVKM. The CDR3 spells CASSFRGSNTGELFF. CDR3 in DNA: TGTGCCAGCAGTTTCCGGGGCTCGAACACCGGGGAGCTGTTTTTT.

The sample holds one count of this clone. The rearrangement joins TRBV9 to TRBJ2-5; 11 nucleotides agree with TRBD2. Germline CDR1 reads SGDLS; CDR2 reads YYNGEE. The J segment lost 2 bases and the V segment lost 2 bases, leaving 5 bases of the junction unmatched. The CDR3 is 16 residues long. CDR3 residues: CASSVLAGGLQETQYF. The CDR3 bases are TGTGCCAGCAGCGTCCTAGCGGGGGGTCTTCAAGAGACCCAGTACTTC. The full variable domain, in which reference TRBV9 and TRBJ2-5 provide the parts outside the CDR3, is DSGVTQTPKHLITATGQRVTLRCSPRSGDLSVYWYQQSLDQGLQFLIQYYNGEERAKGNILERFSAQQFPDLHSELNLSSLELGDSALYFCASSVLAGGLQETQYFGPGTRLLVL.

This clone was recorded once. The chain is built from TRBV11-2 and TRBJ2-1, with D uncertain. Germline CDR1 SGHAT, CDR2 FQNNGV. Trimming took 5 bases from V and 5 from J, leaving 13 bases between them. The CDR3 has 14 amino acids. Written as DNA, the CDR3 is TGTGCCAGCAGCCTGACGGCCAGCGACAATGAGCAGTTCTTC. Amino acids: CASSLTASDNEQFF. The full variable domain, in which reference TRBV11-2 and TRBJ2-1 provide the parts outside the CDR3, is EAGVAQSPRYKIIEKRQSVAFWCNPISGHATLYWYQQILGQGPKLLIQFQNNGVVDDSQLPKDRFSAERLKGVDSTLKIQPAKLEDSAVYLCASSLTASDNEQFFGPGTRLTVL.

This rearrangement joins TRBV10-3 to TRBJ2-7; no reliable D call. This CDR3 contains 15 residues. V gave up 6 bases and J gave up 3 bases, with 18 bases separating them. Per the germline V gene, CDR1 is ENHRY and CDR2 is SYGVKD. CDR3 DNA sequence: TGTGCCATCAGATCCACCGGTGGCCAAAACTACGAGCAGTACTTC. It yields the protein CAIRSTGGQNYEQYF.

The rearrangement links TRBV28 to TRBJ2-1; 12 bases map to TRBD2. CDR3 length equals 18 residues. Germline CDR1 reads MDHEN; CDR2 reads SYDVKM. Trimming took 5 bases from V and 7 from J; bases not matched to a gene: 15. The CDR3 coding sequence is TGTGCCAGCAGTCCTCGGACTAGCGGGAAAGTAGTTGGGAATGAGCAGTTCTTC. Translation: CASSPRTSGKVVGNEQFF.

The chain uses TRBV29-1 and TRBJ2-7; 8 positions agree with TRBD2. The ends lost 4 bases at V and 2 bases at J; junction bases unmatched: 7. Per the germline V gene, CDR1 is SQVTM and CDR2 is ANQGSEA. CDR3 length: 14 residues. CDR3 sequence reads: CSVGRAGGAYEQYF. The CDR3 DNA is TGCAGCGTTGGTCGTGCGGGAGGTGCCTACGAGCAGTACTTC.

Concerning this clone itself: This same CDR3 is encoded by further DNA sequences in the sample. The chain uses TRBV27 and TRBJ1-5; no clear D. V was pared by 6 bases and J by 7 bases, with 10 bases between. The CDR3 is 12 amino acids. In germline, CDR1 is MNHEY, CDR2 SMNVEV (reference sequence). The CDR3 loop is CASRQGGQPQHF. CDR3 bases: TGTGCCAGCAGACAAGGAGGCCAGCCCCAGCATTTT.

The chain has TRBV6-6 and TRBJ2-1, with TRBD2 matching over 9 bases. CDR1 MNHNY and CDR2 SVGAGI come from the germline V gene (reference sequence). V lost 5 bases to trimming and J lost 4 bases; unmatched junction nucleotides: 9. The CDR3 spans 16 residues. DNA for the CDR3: TGTGCCAGCAGTGCAGGACTAGCGCCCCGTTACAATGAGCAGTTCTTC. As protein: CASSAGLAPRYNEQFF.

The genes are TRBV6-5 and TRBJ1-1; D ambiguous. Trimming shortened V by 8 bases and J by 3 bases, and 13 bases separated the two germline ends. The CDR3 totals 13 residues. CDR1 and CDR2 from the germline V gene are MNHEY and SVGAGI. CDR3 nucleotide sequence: TGTGCCAGCGGTCCGGGGTTCGACACTGAAGCTTTCTTT. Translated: CASGPGFDTEAFF.

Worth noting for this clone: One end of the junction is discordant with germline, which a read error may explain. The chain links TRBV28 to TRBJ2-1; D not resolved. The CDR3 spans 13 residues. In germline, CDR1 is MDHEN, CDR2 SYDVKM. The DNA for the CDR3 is TGTGCCAGCAGTTTTTTAGTGACCAATGAACAGTTCTTC. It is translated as CASSFLVTNEQFF.

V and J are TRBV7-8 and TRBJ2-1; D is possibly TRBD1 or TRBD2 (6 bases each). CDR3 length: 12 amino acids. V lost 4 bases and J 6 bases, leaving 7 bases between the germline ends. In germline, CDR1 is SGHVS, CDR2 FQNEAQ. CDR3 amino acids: CASSSGANEQFF. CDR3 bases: TGTGCCAGCAGCTCGGGGGCCAATGAGCAGTTCTTC.